Listed here are 28 T cell receptor beta chains from one sample, sequenced in a study of radiation and T cells in renal cell carcinoma. The table came from immunoSEQ multiplex PCR; TCRdb's copy has only in-frame clones and leaves some out. This table has roughly 170,000 clones, about 85% appearing once. The time point here: blood 4 weeks post-SBRT, at nephrectomy. Treatment reported: 15 Gy SBRT to primary tumor, nephrectomy 4 weeks later. This material consisted of blood, taken from a patient whose treatment included radiotherapy and nephrectomy. All receptors derive from a woman aged 50 to 65 with renal cell carcinoma.

The chain has TRBV19 and TRBJ2-1; the D gene is possibly TRBD2 (6 bases). This CDR3 contains 15 residues. Germline CDR1 LNHDA, CDR2 SQIVND (reference sequence). Trimming removed 3 bases at V and 5 bases at J, with 14 bases between. CDR3 sequence: CASSIIAGSHNEQFF. In nucleotides, the CDR3 is TGTGCCAGTAGTATTATTGCGGGGAGCCACAATGAGCAGTTCTTC.

J is TRBJ1-6 and V is TRBV9; D gene uncertain. The ends were cut back, 2 bases at V and 0 bases at J, with 9 bases in the middle. The CDR3 spans 16 residues. Germline V gene lookup returns CDR1 SGDLS and CDR2 YYNGEE. DNA for the CDR3: TGTGCCAGCAGCGTGGCAAACCCCTCCTATAATTCACCCCTCCACTTT. Protein sequence: CASSVANPSYNSPLHF.

The rearrangement uses TRBV6-5 and TRBJ1-5, with 8 nucleotides matching TRBD1. J gave up 6 bases and V 2 bases, and 6 bases lay outside the gene matches. Germline values: CDR1 MNHEY, CDR2 SVGAGI. This CDR3 contains 15 residues. The CDR3 sequence: CASSYVAGGSQPQHF. The CDR3 DNA follows: TGTGCCAGCAGTTACGTGGCAGGGGGCTCTCAGCCCCAGCATTTT.

This clone has only one observation. This rearrangement joins TRBV5-6 to TRBJ1-3; D unclear. Germline CDR1 is SGHDT and CDR2 is YYEEEE. Deletions cut 2 bases from V and 1 base from J, with 10 bases between. CDR3 length equals 15 residues. The CDR3 sequence is CASSFGPGSGNTIYF. The CDR3 bases are TGTGCCAGCAGCTTTGGACCGGGATCTGGAAACACCATATATTTT. Full variable domain (outside the CDR3, taken from reference TRBV5-6 and TRBJ1-3): DAGVTQSPTHLIKTRGQQVTLRCSPKSGHDTVSWYQQALGQGPQFIFQYYEEEERQRGNFPDRFSGHQFPNYSSELNVNALLLGDSALYLCASSFGPGSGNTIYFGEGSWLTVV.

This clone appeared once. V and J are TRBV14 and TRBJ1-1, with D uncertain. The CDR3 runs 14 residues. V dropped 5 bases and J dropped 4 bases, with 14 bases sitting between them. Germline assignment: CDR1 SGHDN and CDR2 FVKESK. CDR3: CASSTHHGSTEAFF. DNA of the CDR3: TGTGCCAGCAGCACCCACCATGGATCCACTGAAGCTTTCTTT.

The chain uses TRBV6-1 and TRBJ1-2; D possibly corresponds to TRBD1 (6 bases). Trimming stripped 0 bases from V and 4 bases from J, with 9 bases between. This CDR3 is built from 14 residues. Germline-derived CDR1 and CDR2 are MNHNS and SASEGT. The CDR3, as DNA: TGTGCCAGCAGTGAAGCAAACAGGGTCTATGGCTACACCTTC. Its translation: CASSEANRVYGYTF.

This clone turned up a few times. The chain uses TRBV4-1 and TRBJ1-6; no clear D. V gave up 1 base and J gave up 11 bases, with 9 bases separating them. Germline assignment: CDR1 MGHRA and CDR2 YSYEKL. The CDR3 consists of 13 residues. CDR3 region: CASSQVPGTPLHF. The CDR3 coding sequence is TGCGCCAGCAGCCAAGTCCCGGGGACACCCCTCCACTTT.

The V gene is TRBV19, the J gene TRBJ1-2; a possible D gene is TRBD1 (5 bases). The germline V and J ends were trimmed by 0 bases and 5 bases, with 13 bases remaining between them. Germline V lookup: CDR1 LNHDA, CDR2 SQIVND (reference sequence). This CDR3 is built from 15 residues. CDR3 sequence reads: CASSIEAGRWYGYTF. CDR3 nucleotides: TGTGCCAGTAGTATAGAGGCAGGGAGGTGGTATGGCTACACCTTC.

This rearrangement joins TRBV6-5 to TRBJ1-1; 7 nucleotides match TRBD1. Germline V gene data show CDR1 as MNHEY and CDR2 as SVGAGI. The CDR3 loop spans 13 amino acids. The ends lost 10 bases at V and 2 bases at J; junction bases unmatched: 7. DNA for the CDR3: TGTGCCACGGGACAGACGGGAAACACTGAAGCTTTCTTT. It specifies CATGQTGNTEAFF.

The CDR3 DNA follows: TGTGCCAGCAGCCAAGCCGAGGCCTCCGAGCAGTACTTC. Translating gives CASSQAEASEQYF. The chain links TRBV4-2 to TRBJ2-7; D gene ambiguous. The CDR3 has 13 amino acids. The V end was cut by 1 base, the J end by 6 bases, with 10 bases between. Germline CDR1 LGHNA, CDR2 YNFKEQ.

V usage is TRBV19 and J usage is TRBJ1-4, with D unresolved. The CDR3 extends over 14 amino acids. V was cut by 4 bases and J by 5 bases, with 11 bases left in between. Germline-derived CDR1 and CDR2 are LNHDA and SQIVND (reference sequence). CDR3 nucleotide sequence: TGTGCCAGTAGTAGCCCTGGGGAAAATGAAAAACTGTTTTTT. It codes for CASSSPGENEKLFF.

The chain uses TRBV19 and TRBJ1-2; D gene unclear. V was shortened by 3 bases and J by 4 bases, with 15 bases between the two germline ends. Germline CDR1 LNHDA, CDR2 SQIVND (reference sequence). CDR3 size: 15 residues. CDR3 protein: CASSIRSRRTYGYTF. CDR3 sequence (DNA): TGTGCCAGTAGTATTCGGTCGAGGCGGACCTATGGCTACACCTTC.

The rearrangement links TRBV5-4 to TRBJ2-1; tentatively, D is TRBD1 or TRBD2 (5 bases each). V was clipped by 5 bases and J by 2 bases, with 14 bases between them. The germline CDR1 and CDR2 sequences are SGHNT and YYREEE (reference sequence). The CDR3 runs 15 residues. The CDR3: CASSPRDRPYNEQFF. For the CDR3, the DNA is TGTGCCAGCAGTCCCAGGGACCGACCCTACAATGAGCAGTTCTTC.

V and J are TRBV5-8 and TRBJ1-3; the match to TRBD1 covers 8 bases. V was clipped by 1 base and J by 2 bases; unmatched bases: 2. The CDR3 runs 15 residues. Germline CDR1 is SGHTS and CDR2 is YDEGEE. The CDR3 loop is CASSLQGAAGNTIYF. As DNA, the CDR3 is TGTGCCAGCAGCTTGCAGGGGGCGGCTGGAAACACCATATATTTT. The whole variable domain, filled in from reference TRBV5-8 and TRBJ1-3, reads EAGVTQSPTHLIKTRGQQATLRCSPISGHTSVYWYQQALGLGLQFLLWYDEGEERNRGNFPPRFSGRQFPNYSSELNVNALELEDSALYLCASSLQGAAGNTIYFGEGSWLTVV.

This chain uses TRBV7-8 with TRBJ1-2; D gene uncertain. V was shortened by 1 base and J by 2 bases, with 23 bases between the two germline ends. CDR3 size: 19 residues. CDR1 and CDR2 from the germline V gene are SGHVS and FQNEAQ. This CDR3 reads CASSLGIYSLDTRNYGYTF. The DNA for the CDR3 is TGTGCCAGCAGCTTAGGTATTTATTCCCTAGACACGAGAAACTATGGCTACACCTTC.

The gene calls are TRBV28 and TRBJ2-4; D uncertain. Germline V gene data show CDR1 as MDHEN and CDR2 as SYDVKM. The CDR3 totals 14 residues. Trimming took off 3 bases at V and 1 base at J, with 7 bases between the two ends. The CDR3 coding sequence is TGTGCCAGCAGTTTGAACTGGGCCAAAAACATTCAGTACTTC. Encoded protein: CASSLNWAKNIQYF.

The chain links TRBV5-6 to TRBJ1-2; no definite D call. V dropped 2 bases and J dropped 8 bases, with 16 bases sitting between them. The CDR3 totals 14 residues. Germline CDR1 is SGHDT and CDR2 is YYEEEE. The CDR3 nucleotides are TGTGCCAGCAGCTTAGGTTCGTCATGGAGAGGCTACACCTTC. Encoded protein: CASSLGSSWRGYTF.

The chain uses TRBV10-3 and TRBJ1-1, with D possibly TRBD1 on 5 matching bases. The V end lost 0 bases, the J end lost 5 bases, and 7 bases lay between the germline ends. CDR3 size: 13 residues. The germline CDR1 and CDR2 sequences are ENHRY and SYGVKD. For the CDR3, the DNA is TGTGCCATCAGTGAGTCGACAGAGACTGAAGCTTTCTTT. It is translated as CAISESTETEAFF.

The chain is built from TRBV30 and TRBJ1-1; maybe TRBD1 (5 bases). V lost 4 bases to trimming and J lost 10 bases, with 22 bases between them. The germline CDR1 and CDR2 sequences are GTSNPN and SVGIG (reference sequence). This CDR3 is 14 amino acids long. CDR3 loop: CAWTLGHAEARAFF. CDR3 DNA sequence: TGTGCCTGGACCCTGGGGCACGCCGAAGCTCGAGCTTTCTTT.

The genes are TRBV7-6 and TRBJ1-5; D is unclear. The CDR3 length is 13 residues. V gave up 1 base and J gave up 1 base, with 2 bases separating them. Per the germline V gene, CDR1 is SGHVS and CDR2 is FNYEAQ. The CDR3: CASSLESNQPQHF. The CDR3 DNA reads TGTGCCAGCAGCTTAGAAAGCAATCAGCCCCAGCATTTT.

This clone has just a few counts. V and J are TRBV19 and TRBJ2-7; perhaps TRBD2 as D (7 bases). Germline CDR1 LNHDA, CDR2 SQIVND (reference sequence). Deletions cut 2 bases from V and 0 bases from J, with 17 bases between. This CDR3 contains 17 residues. The CDR3 DNA reads TGTGCCAGTAGTATAAGGTTTGGGGGGGCGAGCTCCTACGAGCAGTACTTC. It specifies CASSIRFGGASSYEQYF. Using reference TRBV19 and TRBJ2-7 for the parts outside the CDR3, the full variable domain is DGGITQSPKYLFRKEGQNVTLSCEQNLNHDAMYWYRQDPGQGLRLIYYSQIVNDFQKGDIAEGYSVSREKKESFPLTVTSAQKNPTAFYLCASSIRFGGASSYEQYFGPGTRLTVT.

The count of this clone is one. The rearrangement uses TRBV18 and TRBJ1-1; D is unresolved. CDR1 KGHSH and CDR2 LQKENI come from the germline V gene. The CDR3 is made up of 14 amino acids. Deletions cut 5 bases from V and 1 base from J, with 11 bases between. The CDR3 reads CASSVNSQNTEAFF. In DNA form, the CDR3 reads TGTGCCAGCTCAGTTAACAGCCAGAACACTGAAGCTTTCTTT.

This chain links TRBV19 with TRBJ1-5, with 7 bases aligning to TRBD1. The CDR3 spans 12 residues. Trimming cost V 8 bases and J 9 bases; bases outside gene matches: 7. Germline assignment: CDR1 LNHDA and CDR2 SQIVND (reference sequence). DNA of the CDR3: TGTGCCAGTTCCCTAGGGGGCCTGCCCCAGCATTTT. It encodes CASSLGGLPQHF. The full variable domain, with the rest looked up from reference TRBV19 and TRBJ1-5, is DGGITQSPKYLFRKEGQNVTLSCEQNLNHDAMYWYRQDPGQGLRLIYYSQIVNDFQKGDIAEGYSVSREKKESFPLTVTSAQKNPTAFYLCASSLGGLPQHFGDGTRLSIL.

The chain carries TRBV4-1 and TRBJ2-3; 16 bases agree with TRBD2. The junction had 3 bases not matched to a gene; V was cut back by 2 bases and J by 10 bases. The CDR3 contains 15 residues. CDR1 is MGHRA, CDR2 YSYEKL, per germline. This chain's CDR3 is CASSQLGLAGGAQYF. DNA for the CDR3: TGCGCCAGCAGCCAACTGGGACTAGCGGGGGGGGCGCAGTATTTT.

V is TRBV6-5 and J is TRBJ1-1, with D uncertain. This CDR3 comprises 11 residues. Trimming left V 5 bases short and J 7 bases short, with 8 bases between. The germline CDR1 and CDR2 sequences are MNHEY and SVGAGI. CDR3 in DNA: TGTGCCAGCAGTGAGTGGGGTGAAGCTTTCTTT. Its translation is CASSEWGEAFF.

CDR3 coding DNA: TGTGCCAGCAGCCCTGGAACAGGGGAATGGAAGACCCAGTACTTC. This translates into CASSPGTGEWKTQYF. The gene calls are TRBV5-4 and TRBJ2-5, with 7 bases that match TRBD1. Germline trimming cut 4 bases from V and 6 bases from J; bases unmatched to any gene: 12. The CDR3 spans 15 residues. Germline V gene sequence: CDR1 SGHNT, CDR2 YYREEE (reference sequence).

J is TRBJ2-1 and V is TRBV5-4; 13 nucleotides agree with TRBD2. The CDR3 loop spans 16 amino acids. Germline-derived CDR1 and CDR2 are SGHNT and YYREEE (reference sequence). With 2 bases clipped from V and 4 bases from J, the junction kept 3 bases outside the gene matches. CDR3 residues: CASSFTSGGAYNEQFF. Here the CDR3 DNA reads TGTGCCAGCAGCTTTACTAGCGGGGGGGCTTACAATGAGCAGTTCTTC.

The rearrangement joins TRBV9 to TRBJ1-1; 7 nucleotides line up with TRBD1. There are 14 residues in the CDR3. After removal of 4 bases from V and 4 bases from J, the junction contained 7 bases not matched to a gene. The V gene's germline CDR1 is SGDLS and CDR2 YYNGEE. The CDR3 reads CASSQTGQITEAFF. Here the CDR3 DNA reads TGTGCCAGCAGCCAAACGGGACAGATCACTGAAGCTTTCTTT.